This T cell receptor (beta chain) derives from a study of shared clonotypes between healthy human individuals. Study as a whole: Donor ages ranged 18 to 49 years: a couple of women, a few men.

The method was immunoSEQ multiplex PCR; TCRdb's version includes in-frame clones alone and lacks a portion of them. The table shows just under 350,000 clones, with more than 60% occurring only once. Subsets obtained from CD4+ cells comprised CD45RA+ naive and CD45RA-negative memory cells. General study results and limits: Represented diversity (both genetic and exposure-history) was limited by the small number of donors.

V dropped 5 bases and J dropped 7 bases, with 18 bases sitting between them. From germline, CDR1 is SGHAT and CDR2 FQNNGV. The CDR3 covers 14 residues. With regard to this clone: Its antigen is as yet unknown.

The TCR was taken from a man aged 30 to 45 in good health. Material: memory CD4+ T cells sorted from blood. The sample's subset: CD45RA-negative fraction. The chain joins TRBV11-2 to TRBJ2-7; D might be TRBD2 (7 bases). In nucleotides, the CDR3 is TGTGCCAGCAGCGATCCGAGGGGGGGAAGGGAGCAGTACTTC. It encodes CASSDPRGGREQYF.